This T cell receptor beta chain emerged from a study of post-analysis software for immune sequencing data. General study points: TRBV segments more frequent in patients than in controls numbered roughly 5 and included TRBV5-6, TRBV5-1 and TRBV20-1. With F measure, samples from one preparation batch clustered together strongly.

Trimming shortened V by 1 base and J by 5 bases, and 13 bases separated the two germline ends. The CDR3 has 15 residues. Germline CDR1 is SGHAT and CDR2 is FQNNGV. Unique molecular identifiers were built into the TCR beta cDNA libraries. TCRdb recomputed calls from the PCR reads with MiXCR, one row per CDR3 protein. The table has roughly 800,000 distinct CDR3 sequences, 53% seen once. Notes on this clonotype: Its cognate antigen is unknown.

The sequenced sample was blood. The receptor was isolated from a girl aged 10-17 years with multiple sclerosis. This chain joins TRBV11-2 and TRBJ2-3, with no clear D. The CDR3 is CASSLVDRRGDTQYF. CDR3 coding DNA: TGTGCCAGCAGCTTAGTGGACCGCCGAGGAGATACGCAGTATTTT.